The sequence of this T cell receptor (beta chain) was determined in a study of CD8+ T cells in alopecia areata. Study-level information: Treated individuals took tofacitinib by mouth, 5 to 10 mg twice daily. It was 6 to 18 months of tofacitinib, and then there were 6 months off drug.

This CDR3 is built from 15 residues. Germline V gives CDR1 MNHNS, CDR2 SASEGT. Trimming left V 6 bases short and J 1 base short, with 14 bases between. Following RNA extraction, reverse transcription yielded cDNA that acted as the sequencing template. Produced via immunoSEQ multiplex PCR; TCRdb's table is partial and in-frame only. The table includes 200,000 to 250,000 clones, approximately 61% detected once. The investigators collected lesional scalp punch biopsies and peripheral blood from alopecia areata patients. Here the sequenced sample was CD4+ T cells sorted from blood, taken at week 0. The receptor comes from a human donor with alopecia areata. V and J are TRBV6-1 and TRBJ2-3; D might be TRBD1 or TRBD2, each matching 5 bases. CDR3: CASSRRDGRTDTQYF. The CDR3 region has the DNA TGTGCCAGCAGCCGCCGGGACGGACGCACAGATACGCAGTATTTT.